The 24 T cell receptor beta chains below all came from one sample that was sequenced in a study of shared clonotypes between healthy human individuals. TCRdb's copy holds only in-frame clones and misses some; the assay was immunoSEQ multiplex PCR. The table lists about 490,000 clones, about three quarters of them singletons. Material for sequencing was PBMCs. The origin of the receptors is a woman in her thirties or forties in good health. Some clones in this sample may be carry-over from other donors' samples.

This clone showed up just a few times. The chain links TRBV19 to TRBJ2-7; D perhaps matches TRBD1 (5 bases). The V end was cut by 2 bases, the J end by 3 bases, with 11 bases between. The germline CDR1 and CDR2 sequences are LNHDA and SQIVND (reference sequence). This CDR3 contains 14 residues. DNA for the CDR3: TGTGCCAGTAGTATACAGGGATTAAACTACGAGCAGTACTTC. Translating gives CASSIQGLNYEQYF.

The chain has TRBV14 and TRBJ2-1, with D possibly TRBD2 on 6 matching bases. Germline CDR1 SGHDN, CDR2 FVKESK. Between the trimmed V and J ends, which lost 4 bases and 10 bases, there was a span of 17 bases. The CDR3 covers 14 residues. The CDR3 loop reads CASSPTHLAREQFF. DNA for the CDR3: TGTGCCAGCAGCCCAACTCACCTAGCGCGCGAGCAGTTCTTC.

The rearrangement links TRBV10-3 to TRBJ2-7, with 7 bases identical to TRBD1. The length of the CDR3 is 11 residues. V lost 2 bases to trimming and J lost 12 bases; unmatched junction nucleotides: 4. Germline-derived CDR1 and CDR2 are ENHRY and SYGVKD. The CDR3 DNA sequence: TGTGCCATCAGTGAGAGGGACAGACTGTACTTC. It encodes CAISERDRLYF.

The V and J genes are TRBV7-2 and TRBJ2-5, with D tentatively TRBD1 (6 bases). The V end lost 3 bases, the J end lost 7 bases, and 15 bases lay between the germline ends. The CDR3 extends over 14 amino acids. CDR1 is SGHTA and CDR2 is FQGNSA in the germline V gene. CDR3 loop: CASSLPSGVGTQYF. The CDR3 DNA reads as TGTGCCAGCAGCTTGCCCTCAGGGGTAGGGACCCAGTACTTC. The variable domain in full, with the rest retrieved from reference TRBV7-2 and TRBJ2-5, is GAGVSQSPSNKVTEKGKDVELRCDPISGHTALYWYRQSLGQGLEFLIYFQGNSAPDKSGLPSDRFSAERTGGSVSTLTIQRTQQEDSAVYLCASSLPSGVGTQYFGPGTRLLVL.

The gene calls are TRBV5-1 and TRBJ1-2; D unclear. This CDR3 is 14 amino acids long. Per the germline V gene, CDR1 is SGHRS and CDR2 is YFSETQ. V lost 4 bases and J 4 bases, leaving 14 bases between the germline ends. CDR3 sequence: CASSLGDRSYGYTF. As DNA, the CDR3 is TGCGCCAGCAGCCTTGGTGACCGGTCCTATGGCTACACCTTC.

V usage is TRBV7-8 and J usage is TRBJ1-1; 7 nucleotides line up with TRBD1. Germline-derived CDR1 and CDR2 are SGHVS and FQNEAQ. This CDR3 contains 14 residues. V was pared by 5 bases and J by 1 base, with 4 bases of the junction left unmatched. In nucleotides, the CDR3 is TGTGCCAGCAGCCCGGACAGGAAGAACACTGAAGCTTTCTTT. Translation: CASSPDRKNTEAFF.

CDR3 protein: CASSLGKSGGSYYEQYF. The CDR3, as DNA: TGTGCCAGCAGCTTAGGCAAGTCAGGGGGATCATACTACGAGCAGTACTTC. This chain joins TRBV7-6 and TRBJ2-7; the match to TRBD1 covers 7 bases. The CDR3 runs to 17 residues. The germline V gene encodes CDR1 SGHVS and CDR2 FNYEAQ. Trimming cost V 1 base and J 3 bases; bases outside gene matches: 12. Looking up the rest from reference TRBV7-6 and TRBJ2-7 gives the full variable domain: GAGVSQSPRYKVTKRGQDVALRCDPISGHVSLYWYRQALGQGPEFLTYFNYEAQQDKSGLPNDRFSAERPEGSISTLTIQRTEQRDSAMYRCASSLGKSGGSYYEQYFGPGTRLTVT.

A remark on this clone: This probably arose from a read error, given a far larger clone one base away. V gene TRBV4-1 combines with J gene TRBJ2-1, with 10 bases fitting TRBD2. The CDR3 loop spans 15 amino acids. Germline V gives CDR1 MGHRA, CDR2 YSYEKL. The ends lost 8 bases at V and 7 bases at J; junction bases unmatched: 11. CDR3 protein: CASGLLAGVGNEQFF. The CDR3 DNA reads TGCGCCAGCGGCCTTCTAGCGGGAGTAGGAAATGAGCAGTTCTTC.

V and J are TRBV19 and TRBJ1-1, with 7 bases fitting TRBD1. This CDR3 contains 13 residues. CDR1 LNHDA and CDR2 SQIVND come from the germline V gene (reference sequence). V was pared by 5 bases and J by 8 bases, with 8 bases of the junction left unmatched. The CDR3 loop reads CASSPTGSAEAFF. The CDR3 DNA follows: TGTGCCAGTAGTCCGACAGGGTCGGCGGAAGCTTTCTTT.

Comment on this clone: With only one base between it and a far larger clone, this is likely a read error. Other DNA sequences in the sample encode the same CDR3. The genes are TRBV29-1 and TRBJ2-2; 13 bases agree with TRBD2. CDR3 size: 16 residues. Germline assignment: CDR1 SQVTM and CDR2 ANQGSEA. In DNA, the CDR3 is TGCAGCGTCCCCAGGACTAGCGGGAGCTCCACCGGGGAGCTGTTCTTT. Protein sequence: CSVPRTSGSSTGELFF.

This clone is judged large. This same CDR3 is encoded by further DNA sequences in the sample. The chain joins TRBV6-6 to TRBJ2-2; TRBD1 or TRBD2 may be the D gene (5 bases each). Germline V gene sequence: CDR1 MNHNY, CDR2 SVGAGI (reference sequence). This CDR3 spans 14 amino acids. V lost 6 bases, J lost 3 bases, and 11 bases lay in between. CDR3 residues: CASRSGTDTGELFF. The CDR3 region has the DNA TGTGCCAGCAGGTCAGGGACGGACACCGGGGAGCTGTTTTTT.

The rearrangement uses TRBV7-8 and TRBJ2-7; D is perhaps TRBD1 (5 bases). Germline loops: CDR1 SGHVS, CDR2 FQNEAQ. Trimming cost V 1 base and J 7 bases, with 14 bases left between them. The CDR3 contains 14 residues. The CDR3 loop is CASSLEGAYGEQYF. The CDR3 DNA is TGTGCCAGCAGCTTAGAAGGGGCTTACGGAGAGCAGTACTTC. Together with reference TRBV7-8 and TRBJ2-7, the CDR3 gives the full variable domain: GAGVSQSPRYKVAKRGQDVALRCDPISGHVSLFWYQQALGQGPEFLTYFQNEAQLDKSGLPSDRFFAERPEGSVSTLKIQRTQQEDSAVYLCASSLEGAYGEQYFGPGTRLTVT.

CDR3 in amino acids: CASSTTGGTGELFF. The CDR3 DNA follows: TGTGCCAGCAGTACGACAGGGGGCACCGGGGAGCTGTTTTTT. The chain uses TRBV28 and TRBJ2-2; 9 nucleotides line up with TRBD1. The CDR3 sequence is 14 residues long. In germline, CDR1 is MDHEN, CDR2 SYDVKM. The J segment lost 4 bases and the V segment lost 5 bases, leaving 2 bases of the junction unmatched.

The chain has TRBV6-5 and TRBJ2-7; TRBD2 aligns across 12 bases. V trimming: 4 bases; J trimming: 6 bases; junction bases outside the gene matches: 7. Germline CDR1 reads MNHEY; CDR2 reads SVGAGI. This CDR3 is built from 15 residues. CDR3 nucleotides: TGTGCCAGCAGTTTCCGACTAGCGGGAGCCCTCGAGCAGTACTTC. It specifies CASSFRLAGALEQYF.

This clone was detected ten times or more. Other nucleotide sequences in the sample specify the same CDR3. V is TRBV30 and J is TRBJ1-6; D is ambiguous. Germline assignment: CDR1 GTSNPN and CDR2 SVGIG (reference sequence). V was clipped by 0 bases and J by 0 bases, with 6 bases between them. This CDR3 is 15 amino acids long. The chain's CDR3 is CAWSVKSSYNSPLHF. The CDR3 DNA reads TGTGCCTGGAGTGTCAAAAGCTCCTATAATTCACCCCTCCACTTT. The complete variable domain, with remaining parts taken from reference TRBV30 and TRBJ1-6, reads SQTIHQWPATLVQPVGSPLSLECTVEGTSNPNLYWYRQAAGRGLQLLFYSVGIGQISSEVPQNLSASRPQDRQFILSSKKLLLSDSGFYLCAWSVKSSYNSPLHFGNGTRLTVT.

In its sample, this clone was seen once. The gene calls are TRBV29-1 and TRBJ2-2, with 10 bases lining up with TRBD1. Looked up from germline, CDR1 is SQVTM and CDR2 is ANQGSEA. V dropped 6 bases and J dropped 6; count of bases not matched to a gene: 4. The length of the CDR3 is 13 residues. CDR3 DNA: TGCAGCGTCGACAGGGGGCTGGCCGGGGAGCTGTTTTTT. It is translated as CSVDRGLAGELFF.

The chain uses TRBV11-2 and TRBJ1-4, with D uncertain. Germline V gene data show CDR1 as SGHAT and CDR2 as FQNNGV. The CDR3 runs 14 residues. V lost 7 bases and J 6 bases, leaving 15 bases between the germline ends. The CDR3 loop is CASKIAGGDEKLFF. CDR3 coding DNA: TGTGCCAGCAAGATCGCCGGAGGAGATGAAAAACTGTTTTTT.

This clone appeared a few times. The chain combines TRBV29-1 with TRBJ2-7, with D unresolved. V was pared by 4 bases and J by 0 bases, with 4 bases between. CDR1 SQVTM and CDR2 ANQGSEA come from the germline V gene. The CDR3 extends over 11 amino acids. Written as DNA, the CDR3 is TGCAGCGTTGCAGCCTCCTACGAGCAGTACTTC. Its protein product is CSVAASYEQYF.

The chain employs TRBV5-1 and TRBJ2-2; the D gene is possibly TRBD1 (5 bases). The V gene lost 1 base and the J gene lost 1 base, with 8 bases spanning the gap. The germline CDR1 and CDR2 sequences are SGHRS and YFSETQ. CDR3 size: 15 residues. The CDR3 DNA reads TGCGCCAGCAGCTTGAGGCAGGGGAACACCGGGGAGCTGTTTTTT. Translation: CASSLRQGNTGELFF.

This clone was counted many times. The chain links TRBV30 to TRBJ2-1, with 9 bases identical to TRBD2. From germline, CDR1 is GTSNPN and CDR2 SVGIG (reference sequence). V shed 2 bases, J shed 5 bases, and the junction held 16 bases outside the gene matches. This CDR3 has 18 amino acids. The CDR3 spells CAWSTTGTSYGGHNEQFF. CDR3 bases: TGTGCCTGGAGTACTACCGGGACTAGCTACGGGGGCCACAATGAGCAGTTCTTC. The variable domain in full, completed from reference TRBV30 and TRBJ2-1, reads SQTIHQWPATLVQPVGSPLSLECTVEGTSNPNLYWYRQAAGRGLQLLFYSVGIGQISSEVPQNLSASRPQDRQFILSSKKLLLSDSGFYLCAWSTTGTSYGGHNEQFFGPGTRLTVL.

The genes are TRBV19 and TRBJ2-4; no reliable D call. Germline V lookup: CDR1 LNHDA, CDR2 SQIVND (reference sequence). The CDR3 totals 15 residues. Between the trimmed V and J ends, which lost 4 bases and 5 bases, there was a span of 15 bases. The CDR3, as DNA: TGTGCCAGTAGTACCCTGCCGAATCTTCAAAACATTCAGTACTTC. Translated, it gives CASSTLPNLQNIQYF.

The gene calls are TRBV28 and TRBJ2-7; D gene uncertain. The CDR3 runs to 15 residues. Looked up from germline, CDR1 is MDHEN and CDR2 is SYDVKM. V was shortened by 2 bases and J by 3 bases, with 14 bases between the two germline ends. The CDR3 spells CASSLTQMGNYEQYF. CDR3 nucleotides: TGTGCCAGCAGTTTAACACAGATGGGGAACTACGAGCAGTACTTC.

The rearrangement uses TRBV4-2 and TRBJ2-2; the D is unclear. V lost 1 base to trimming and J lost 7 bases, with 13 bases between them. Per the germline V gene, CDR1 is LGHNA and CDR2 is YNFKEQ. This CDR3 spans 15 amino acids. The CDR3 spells CASSQVQGMGGELFF. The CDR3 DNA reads TGTGCCAGCAGCCAAGTTCAAGGGATGGGCGGGGAGCTGTTTTTT.

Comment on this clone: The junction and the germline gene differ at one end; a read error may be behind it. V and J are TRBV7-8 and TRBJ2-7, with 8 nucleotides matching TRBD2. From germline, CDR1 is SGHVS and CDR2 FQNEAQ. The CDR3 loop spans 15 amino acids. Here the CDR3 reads CASSLGAGGPYGQYF. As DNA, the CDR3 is TGTGCCAGCAGCTTAGGGGCGGGGGGCCCCTACGGGCAGTACTTC.